The 2 T cell receptor beta chains listed next were all sequenced from one sample in a study of blood T cell repertoires in COVID-19. Method: immunoSEQ multiplex PCR; TCRdb's copy keeps in-frame clones and lacks some. The sample has around 140,000 clones, around nine tenths seen once. Sequences were obtained from peripheral blood. The receptors were gathered from a man in his sixties with active or convalescent COVID-19.

The chain combines TRBV9 with TRBJ1-2, with a weak D call TRBD1 (6 bases). Trimming cost V 3 bases and J 0 bases, with 21 bases left between them. The CDR3 has 18 amino acids. Germline V lookup: CDR1 SGDLS, CDR2 YYNGEE. CDR3 region: CASSGVGDNGTPNYGYTF. The CDR3 nucleotides are TGTGCCAGCAGCGGGGTTGGGGACAACGGGACCCCTAACTATGGCTACACCTTC. Full variable domain (remainder filled in from reference TRBV9 and TRBJ1-2): DSGVTQTPKHLITATGQRVTLRCSPRSGDLSVYWYQQSLDQGLQFLIQYYNGEERAKGNILERFSAQQFPDLHSELNLSSLELGDSALYFCASSGVGDNGTPNYGYTFGSGTRLTVV.

The J gene is TRBJ1-1, the V gene TRBV7-2, with 8 nucleotides matching TRBD1. This CDR3 region has 14 residues. In germline, CDR1 is SGHTA, CDR2 FQGNSA. Trimming took 5 bases from V and 6 from J; bases not matched to a gene: 8. CDR3 in DNA: TGTGCCAGCAGCCGCGGACAGGGACCCGCTGAAGCTTTCTTT. This codes for CASSRGQGPAEAFF.